This T cell receptor (beta chain) was identified during a study of blood T cell repertoires in COVID-19. The V gene's germline CDR1 is SNHLY and CDR2 FYNNEI. V lost 7 bases to trimming and J lost 1 base; unmatched junction nucleotides: 5. The length of the CDR3 is 15 residues. The study drew participants aged about 18 to 95 years from about two dozen US areas. Assignment of participants to cohorts was predicated upon participant-reported clinical history. Authors' data handling: Researchers report that nucleated cell counts were estimated from reference gene primer amplification. Profiled with immunoSEQ multiplex PCR; TCRdb holds only in-frame clones, not every one. V, J and clone size are those of that table, while D and trimming were read from the DNA. The repertoire has around 340,000 clones, 80% to 90% of them found once; the top ten carry roughly 4.2%.

The rearrangement joins TRBV2 to TRBJ2-3; 10 positions match TRBD2. Sequenced sample: PBMCs or T cells enriched from blood (not recorded which). This clonotype was sampled from a woman between 35 and 50 years old with acute COVID-19. In nucleotides, the CDR3 is TGTGCCAGCACCAAAGGGACTAGCGGCACAGATACGCAGTATTTT. Amino acid sequence: CASTKGTSGTDTQYF.